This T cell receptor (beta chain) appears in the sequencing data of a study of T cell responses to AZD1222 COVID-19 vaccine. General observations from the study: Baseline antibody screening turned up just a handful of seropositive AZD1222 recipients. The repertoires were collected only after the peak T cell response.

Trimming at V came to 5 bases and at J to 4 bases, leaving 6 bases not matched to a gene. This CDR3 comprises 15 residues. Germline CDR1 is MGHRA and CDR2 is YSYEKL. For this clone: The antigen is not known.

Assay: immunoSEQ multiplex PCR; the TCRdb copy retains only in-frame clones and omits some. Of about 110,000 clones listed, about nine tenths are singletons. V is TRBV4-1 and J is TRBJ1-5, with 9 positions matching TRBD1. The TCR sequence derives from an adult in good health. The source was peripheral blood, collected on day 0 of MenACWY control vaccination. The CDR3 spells CASSGRTGENQPQHF. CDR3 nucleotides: TGCGCCAGCAGCGGACGGACAGGGGAGAATCAGCCCCAGCATTTT.